The 5 T cell receptor beta chains reported below all come from one sample, sequenced in a study of cytomegalovirus exposure and HLA in healthy donors. Sequencing used immunoSEQ multiplex PCR; TCRdb keeps in-frame clones, though not all of them. The sample shows roughly 150,000 clones, just under 90% of them seen only once. Sample: PBMCs. The receptors shown here come from a man aged 18 to 29 in good health and CMV-seropositive.

CDR3 protein: CAISNHPGGEEQFF. The CDR3, as DNA: TGTGCCATCAGTAACCACCCAGGGGGCGAGGAGCAGTTCTTC. J is TRBJ2-1 and V is TRBV10-3; 8 bases align to TRBD1. V was pared by 5 bases and J by 10 bases, with 10 bases of the junction left unmatched. This CDR3 spans 14 amino acids. Looked up from germline, CDR1 is ENHRY and CDR2 is SYGVKD.

The V gene is TRBV12-2, the J gene TRBJ2-7; the D call in the table, TRBD2, was not verified against the DNA. TRBV12-2 is a pseudogene. The CDR3 sequence is 15 residues long. The CDR3 loop is CASRPGLAGPYEQYF. CDR3 sequence (DNA): TGTGCAAGTCGCCCGGGACTAGCGGGCCCCTACGAGCAGTACTTC.

V is TRBV19 and J is TRBJ1-2; 8 positions agree with TRBD1. After removal of 4 bases from V and 4 bases from J, the junction contained 11 bases not matched to a gene. The CDR3 is 16 residues long. Germline loops: CDR1 LNHDA, CDR2 SQIVND (reference sequence). The CDR3 sequence is CASSTGTGGLGYGYTF. The DNA for the CDR3 is TGTGCCAGTAGTACCGGAACAGGGGGACTTGGCTATGGCTACACCTTC.

The chain carries TRBV5-1 and TRBJ2-2; the match to TRBD2 covers 9 bases. Germline CDR1 and CDR2: SGHRS and YFSETQ. Trimming at V came to 0 bases and at J to 4 bases, leaving 10 bases not matched to a gene. The CDR3 is made up of 18 amino acids. CDR3 sequence (DNA): TGCGCCAGCAGCTTGGCCTTTGCGGGAGGGAGGAGCACCGGGGAGCTGTTTTTT. It encodes CASSLAFAGGRSTGELFF.

The chain carries TRBV5-4 and TRBJ2-7; TRBD1 matches at 9 bases. The J segment lost 5 bases and the V segment lost 0 bases, leaving 15 bases of the junction unmatched. The V gene's germline CDR1 is SGHNT and CDR2 YYREEE (reference sequence). This CDR3 comprises 18 residues. The CDR3 region has the DNA TGTGCCAGCAGCTTGGGGGCCCCCACGTCGGGACAGGGCCACGAGCAGTACTTC. Translated: CASSLGAPTSGQGHEQYF.